The next 23 T cell receptor beta chains were all read from a single sample in a study of blood T cell repertoires in COVID-19. Assay: immunoSEQ multiplex PCR; the TCRdb copy retains only in-frame clones and omits some. The sample lists 63,000 or so clones, about 81% occurring once. The material sequenced was peripheral blood. All receptors come from a human donor in a cohort sampled during active COVID-19.

The rearrangement joins TRBV18 to TRBJ1-1; the D is unclear. CDR1 is KGHSH and CDR2 is LQKENI in the germline V gene. There are 14 residues in the CDR3. Trimming shortened V by 6 bases and J by 1 base, and 12 bases separated the two germline ends. The DNA of the CDR3 is TGTGCCAGCTCCTTACAGATTCAGAACACTGAAGCTTTCTTT. This translates into CASSLQIQNTEAFF.

The CDR3 nucleotides are TGTGCCAGCAGTTACGGACAGGGGATCGGGTCTGGAAACACCATATATTTT. Its translation: CASSYGQGIGSGNTIYF. V is TRBV28 and J is TRBJ1-3; 9 nucleotides agree with TRBD1. The V gene end was trimmed by 4 bases and the J gene end by 1 base; junction bases not matched to a gene: 8. The length of the CDR3 is 17 residues. Germline CDR1 and CDR2: MDHEN and SYDVKM. Combining the CDR3 with reference TRBV28 and TRBJ1-3 gives the whole variable domain DVKVTQSSRYLVKRTGEKVFLECVQDMDHENMFWYRQDPGLGLRLIYFSYDVKMKEKGDIPEGYSVSREKKERFSLILESASTNQTSMYLCASSYGQGIGSGNTIYFGEGSWLTVV.

V gene TRBV6-2 or TRBV6-3 combines with J gene TRBJ1-2; D unclear. V was pared by 5 bases and J by 4 bases, with 11 bases between. This CDR3 comprises 13 residues. Germline CDR1 reads MNHEY; CDR2 reads SVGEGT. The CDR3: CASSQQLLYGYTF. The CDR3 nucleotides are TGTGCCAGCAGTCAACAGCTTCTCTATGGCTACACCTTC.

This clone was seen a few times. The chain joins TRBV5-1 to TRBJ1-5, with TRBD1 matching over 9 bases. The CDR3 totals 15 residues. J lost 1 base, V lost 3 bases, and 2 bases had no gene match. From germline, CDR1 is SGHRS and CDR2 YFSETQ. CDR3 DNA sequence: TGCGCCAGCAGCTGGGGGACAGGGAGCAATCAGCCCCAGCATTTT. This gives the protein CASSWGTGSNQPQHF.

V is TRBV28 and J is TRBJ2-2, with D perhaps TRBD2 (6 bases). Trimming took off 5 bases at V and 7 bases at J, with 17 bases between the two ends. This CDR3 spans 15 amino acids. Germline V gene lookup returns CDR1 MDHEN and CDR2 SYDVKM. The CDR3 DNA sequence: TGTGCCAGCAGTAGGCGGGACTTAGTTGTCGGGGAGCTGTTTTTT. Its translation is CASSRRDLVVGELFF.

The V gene is TRBV9, the J gene TRBJ2-7; 13 bases fit TRBD2. The CDR3 sequence is 16 residues long. From germline, CDR1 is SGDLS and CDR2 YYNGEE. The V and J ends lost 4 bases and 6 bases, in that order; junction bases with no gene match: 10. The CDR3 region is CASSSQLAGGPSEQYF. Written as DNA, the CDR3 is TGTGCCAGCAGCTCCCAACTAGCGGGAGGGCCTAGCGAGCAGTACTTC.

The count of this clone is one. The chain recombines TRBV9 with TRBJ2-7; 8 nucleotides agree with TRBD2. CDR1 is SGDLS and CDR2 is YYNGEE in the germline V gene. The CDR3 loop spans 15 amino acids. V was clipped by 3 bases and J by 5 bases; unmatched bases: 10. In DNA, the CDR3 is TGTGCCAGCAGCGGAGGAGGCGGGAGGCTCGACGAGCAGTACTTC. Amino acids: CASSGGGGRLDEQYF.

The chain links TRBV18 to TRBJ1-1; 7 bases agree with TRBD1. Germline assignment: CDR1 KGHSH and CDR2 LQKENI. V gave up 2 bases and J gave up 1 base; unmatched junction bases: 16. The length of the CDR3 is 19 residues. The CDR3 nucleotides are TGTGCCAGCTCACCAATTTCCCTGACAGGGTCGAAAGGGAACACTGAAGCTTTCTTT. Translation: CASSPISLTGSKGNTEAFF. Together with reference TRBV18 and TRBJ1-1, the CDR3 gives the full variable domain: NAGVMQNPRHLVRRRGQEARLRCSPMKGHSHVYWYRQLPEEGLKFMVYLQKENIIDESGMPKERFSAEFPKEGPSILRIQQVVRGDSAAYFCASSPISLTGSKGNTEAFFGQGTRLTVV.

The V and J genes are TRBV13 and TRBJ2-5; TRBD2 matches at 9 bases. Germline assignment: CDR1 PRHDT and CDR2 FYEKMQ (reference sequence). Trimming at V came to 2 bases and at J to 3 bases, leaving 1 base not matched to a gene. CDR3 length: 14 amino acids. This CDR3 reads CASSLRLAEETQYF. The CDR3 nucleotides read TGTGCCAGCAGCTTAAGACTAGCGGAAGAGACCCAGTACTTC.

This chain connects TRBV27 to TRBJ2-7; 9 bases agree with TRBD1. The CDR3 is 15 amino acids. Germline V lookup: CDR1 MNHEY, CDR2 SMNVEV (reference sequence). V shed 2 bases, J shed 3 bases, and the junction held 5 bases outside the gene matches. CDR3 sequence reads: CASSLLGQGVYEQYF. CDR3 DNA sequence: TGTGCCAGCAGTTTACTGGGACAGGGTGTCTACGAGCAGTACTTC.

The V gene is TRBV7-8, the J gene TRBJ1-1; 7 bases are shared with TRBD1. CDR1 is SGHVS, CDR2 FQNEAQ, per germline. V gave up 3 bases and J gave up 3 bases; unmatched junction bases: 13. This CDR3 is 17 amino acids long. The CDR3 loop reads CASSFERGGQLDTEAFF. CDR3 DNA: TGTGCCAGCAGCTTTGAACGGGGGGGACAGCTCGACACTGAAGCTTTCTTT.

The rearrangement links TRBV27 to TRBJ2-7; 10 bases line up with TRBD2. J was trimmed by 5 bases and V by 3 bases; bases with no gene match: 7. CDR1 and CDR2 (germline): MNHEY, SMNVEV (reference sequence). The CDR3 is 15 amino acids. The CDR3, as DNA: TGTGCCAGCAGTTTTAGCGGGAGGAGTGGTCACGAGCAGTACTTC. This translates into CASSFSGRSGHEQYF.

The chain employs TRBV7-9 and TRBJ2-5; 7 bases are a match to TRBD2. Germline CDR1 is SEHNR and CDR2 is FQNEAQ (reference sequence). The junction had 9 bases not matched to a gene; V was cut back by 5 bases and J by 3 bases. The CDR3 consists of 15 residues. The CDR3 spells CASSPLGGGKETQYF. CDR3 nucleotide sequence: TGTGCCAGCAGCCCACTTGGCGGGGGAAAAGAGACCCAGTACTTC.

The chain carries TRBV2 and TRBJ1-5; 9 nucleotides line up with TRBD1. Germline trimming cut 8 bases from V and 1 base from J; bases unmatched to any gene: 21. Germline-derived CDR1 and CDR2 are SNHLY and FYNNEI. The CDR3 totals 20 residues. The CDR3 DNA reads as TGTGCCAGCGGGTATGACAGGGACAGGGCTGAGATTTTAAGCAATCAGCCCCAGCATTTT. It yields the protein CASGYDRDRAEILSNQPQHF.

The gene calls are TRBV5-4 and TRBJ1-1; weak D call: TRBD1 (5 bases). The V and J ends lost 4 bases and 3 bases respectively, with 13 bases between them. The CDR3 has 14 residues. Germline V lookup: CDR1 SGHNT, CDR2 YYREEE (reference sequence). CDR3 coding DNA: TGTGCCAGCAGCCCCGCCGGGGGGGACACTGAAGCTTTCTTT. Amino acids: CASSPAGGDTEAFF.

The chain employs TRBV4-3 and TRBJ2-7; maybe TRBD2 (5 bases). The germline V and J ends were trimmed by 1 base and 2 bases, with 12 bases remaining between them. This CDR3 is built from 15 residues. Germline loops: CDR1 LGHNA, CDR2 YSLEER. This chain's CDR3 is CASSQVLAGPYEQYF. The CDR3 bases are TGCGCCAGCAGCCAAGTGTTGGCGGGTCCCTACGAGCAGTACTTC.

The chain uses TRBV5-4 and TRBJ2-1, with D maybe TRBD2 (5 bases). Between the trimmed V and J ends, which lost 4 bases and 3 bases, there was a span of 17 bases. CDR1 and CDR2 (germline): SGHNT, YYREEE (reference sequence). CDR3 length: 16 amino acids. CDR3 coding DNA: TGTGCCAGCAGCCTCTTTACGGGGTGGGGCTACAATGAGCAGTTCTTC. Translating it yields CASSLFTGWGYNEQFF.

The chain couples TRBV7-9 to TRBJ2-3; 10 positions match TRBD2. The CDR3 extends over 14 amino acids. Germline V CDR1 and CDR2: SEHNR, FQNEAQ (reference sequence). J gave up 4 bases and V 8 bases, and 6 bases lay outside the gene matches. CDR3 region: CASAASGSSDTQYF. The CDR3 nucleotides are TGTGCCAGCGCGGCTAGCGGGAGTTCAGATACGCAGTATTTT.

This clone was recorded a few times. This sequence joins TRBV11-3 and TRBJ2-1, with 7 bases lining up with TRBD2. Trimming took 5 bases from V and 1 from J; bases not matched to a gene: 2. Germline V gene sequence: CDR1 SGHNT, CDR2 YENEEA. The CDR3 covers 14 residues. For the CDR3, the DNA is TGTGCCAGCAGCGGGAGGGAGTCCTACAATGAGCAGTTCTTC. This gives the protein CASSGRESYNEQFF.

The rearrangement links TRBV9 to TRBJ2-7; D perhaps matches TRBD2 (5 bases). Per germline, CDR1 SGDLS and CDR2 YYNGEE. The V end lost 3 bases, the J end lost 0 bases, and 10 bases lay between the germline ends. This CDR3 has 14 residues. The CDR3 reads CASSGFRGSYEQYF. The CDR3 DNA follows: TGTGCCAGCAGCGGCTTCCGGGGCTCCTACGAGCAGTACTTC.

This rearrangement joins TRBV24-1 to TRBJ2-2; D gene ambiguous. The germline V gene encodes CDR1 KGHDR and CDR2 SFDVKD. V shed 1 base and J shed 6 bases, with 5 bases lying between them. The CDR3 is made up of 13 amino acids. CDR3 residues: CATSDLQPGELFF. The CDR3 DNA sequence: TGTGCCACCAGTGATTTACAGCCCGGGGAGCTGTTTTTT.

This chain connects TRBV9 to TRBJ1-4, with D hard to call. V shed 3 bases and J shed 8 bases, with 20 bases lying between them. The germline V gene encodes CDR1 SGDLS and CDR2 YYNGEE. CDR3 size: 16 residues. The CDR3 here is CASSDSQSFGREKLFF. The CDR3 DNA reads TGTGCCAGCAGCGATTCCCAGAGTTTTGGGCGCGAAAAACTGTTTTTT.

This chain uses TRBV27 with TRBJ2-7; 11 bases line up with TRBD2. This CDR3 region has 17 residues. Germline CDR1 MNHEY, CDR2 SMNVEV (reference sequence). With V trimmed by 3 bases and J by 0 bases, 7 bases remained unmatched. CDR3 coding DNA: TGTGCCAGCAGTTTTTTGACTAGCGGGATAGGCTCCTACGAGCAGTACTTC. Protein: CASSFLTSGIGSYEQYF.